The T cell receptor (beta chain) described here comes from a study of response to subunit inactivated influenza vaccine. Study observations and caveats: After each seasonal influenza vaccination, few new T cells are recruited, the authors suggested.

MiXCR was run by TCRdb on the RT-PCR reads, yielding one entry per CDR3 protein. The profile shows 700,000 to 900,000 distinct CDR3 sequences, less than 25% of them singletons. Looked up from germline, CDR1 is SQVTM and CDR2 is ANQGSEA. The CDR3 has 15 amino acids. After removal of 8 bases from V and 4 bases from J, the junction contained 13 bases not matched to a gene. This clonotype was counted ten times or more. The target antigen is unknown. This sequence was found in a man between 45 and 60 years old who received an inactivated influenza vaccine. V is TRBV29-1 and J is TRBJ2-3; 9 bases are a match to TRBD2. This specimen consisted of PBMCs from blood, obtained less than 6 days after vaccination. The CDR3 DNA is TGCAGCTCCGCACCGCGGGGGGGGTTCGCAGATACGCAGTATTTT. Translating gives CSSAPRGGFADTQYF.